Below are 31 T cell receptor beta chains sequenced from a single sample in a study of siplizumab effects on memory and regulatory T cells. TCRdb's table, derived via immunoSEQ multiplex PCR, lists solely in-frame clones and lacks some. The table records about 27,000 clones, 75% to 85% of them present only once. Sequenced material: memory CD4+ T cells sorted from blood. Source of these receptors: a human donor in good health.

The CDR3 bases are TGTGCCATCAGCTCGGCTAAGCGGGAGGGACAAGAGACCCAGTACTTC. It yields the protein CAISSAKREGQETQYF. The rearrangement joins TRBV10-3 to TRBJ2-5; 10 positions match TRBD2. There are 16 residues in the CDR3. CDR1 ENHRY and CDR2 SYGVKD come from the germline V gene. J was trimmed by 2 bases and V by 6 bases; bases with no gene match: 9.

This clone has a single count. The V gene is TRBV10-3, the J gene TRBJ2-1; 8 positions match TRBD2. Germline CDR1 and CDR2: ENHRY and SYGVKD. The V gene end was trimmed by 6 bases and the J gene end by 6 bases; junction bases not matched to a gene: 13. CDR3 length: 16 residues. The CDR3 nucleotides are TGTGCCATCAGGACTCGCGAGGGACTAGTGGGCAATGAGCAGTTCTTC. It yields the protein CAIRTREGLVGNEQFF.

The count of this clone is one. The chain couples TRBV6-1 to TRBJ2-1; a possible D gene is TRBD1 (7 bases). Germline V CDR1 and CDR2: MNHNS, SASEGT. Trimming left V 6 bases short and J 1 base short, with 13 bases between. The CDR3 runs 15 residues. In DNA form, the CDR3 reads TGTGCCAGCAGGGGTGCAGGGGGGTCCTACAATGAGCAGTTCTTC. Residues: CASRGAGGSYNEQFF.

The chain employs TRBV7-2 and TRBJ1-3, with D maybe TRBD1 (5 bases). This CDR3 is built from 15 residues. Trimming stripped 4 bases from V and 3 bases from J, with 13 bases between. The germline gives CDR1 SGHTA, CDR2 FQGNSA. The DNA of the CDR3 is TGTGCCAGCAGCTCGCAGGGTTTAGGTGGAAACACCATATATTTT. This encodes CASSSQGLGGNTIYF.

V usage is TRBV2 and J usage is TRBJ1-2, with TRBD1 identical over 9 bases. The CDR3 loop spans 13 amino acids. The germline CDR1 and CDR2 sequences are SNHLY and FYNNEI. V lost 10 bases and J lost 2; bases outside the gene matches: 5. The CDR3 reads CATRTGVNYGYTF. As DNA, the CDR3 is TGTGCCACCAGGACAGGGGTAAACTATGGCTACACCTTC.

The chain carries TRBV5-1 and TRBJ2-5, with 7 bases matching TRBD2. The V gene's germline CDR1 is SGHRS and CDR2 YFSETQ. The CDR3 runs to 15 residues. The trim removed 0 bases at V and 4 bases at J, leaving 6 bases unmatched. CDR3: CASSLAAGVGETQYF. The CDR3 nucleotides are TGCGCCAGCAGCTTGGCCGCGGGAGTCGGAGAGACCCAGTACTTC. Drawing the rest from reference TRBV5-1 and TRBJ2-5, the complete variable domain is KAGVTQTPRYLIKTRGQQVTLSCSPISGHRSVSWYQQTPGQGLQFLFEYFSETQRNKGNFPGRFSGRQFSNSRSEMNVSTLELGDSALYLCASSLAAGVGETQYFGPGTRLLVL.

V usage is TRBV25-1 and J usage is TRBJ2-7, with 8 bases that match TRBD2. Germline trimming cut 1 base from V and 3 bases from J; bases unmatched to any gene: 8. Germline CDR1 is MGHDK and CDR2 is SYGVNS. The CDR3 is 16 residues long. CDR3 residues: CASSESGGLADYEQYF. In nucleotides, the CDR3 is TGTGCCAGCAGTGAATCGGGGGGGCTAGCGGACTACGAGCAGTACTTC.

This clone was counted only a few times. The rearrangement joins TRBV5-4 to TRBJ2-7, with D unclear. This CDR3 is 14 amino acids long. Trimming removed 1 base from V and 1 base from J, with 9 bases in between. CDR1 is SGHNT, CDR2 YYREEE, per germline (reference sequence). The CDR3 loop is CASSLTFGSYEQYF. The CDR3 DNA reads TGTGCCAGCAGCTTGACGTTCGGGTCCTACGAGCAGTACTTC.

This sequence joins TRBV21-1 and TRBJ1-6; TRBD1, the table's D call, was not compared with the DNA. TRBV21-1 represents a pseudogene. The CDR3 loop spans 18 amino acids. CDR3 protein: CASSKGSRIRPNNSPLHF. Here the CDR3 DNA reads TGTGCCAGCAGCAAAGGGTCCAGGATCCGACCAAATAATTCACCCCTCCACTTT.

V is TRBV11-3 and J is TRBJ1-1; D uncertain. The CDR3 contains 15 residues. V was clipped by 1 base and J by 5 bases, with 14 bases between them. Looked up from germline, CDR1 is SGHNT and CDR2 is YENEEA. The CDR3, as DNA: TGTGCCAGCAGCTTAGGGGCAGGAGGGAGGACTGAAGCTTTCTTT. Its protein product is CASSLGAGGRTEAFF.

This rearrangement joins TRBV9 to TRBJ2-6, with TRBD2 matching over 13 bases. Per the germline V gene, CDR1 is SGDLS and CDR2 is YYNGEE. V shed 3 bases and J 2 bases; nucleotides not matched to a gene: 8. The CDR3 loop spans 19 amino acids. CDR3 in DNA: TGTGCCAGCAGCGAGGCTGTACTAGCGGGAGGGCCTGGGGCCAACGTCCTGACTTTC. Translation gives CASSEAVLAGGPGANVLTF.

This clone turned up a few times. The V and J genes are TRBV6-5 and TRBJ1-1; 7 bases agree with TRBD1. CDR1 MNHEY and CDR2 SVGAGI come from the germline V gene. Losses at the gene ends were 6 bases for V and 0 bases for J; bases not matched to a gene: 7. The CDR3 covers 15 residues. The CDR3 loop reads CASSRDSFMNTEAFF. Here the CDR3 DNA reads TGTGCCAGCAGCCGGGACAGCTTCATGAACACTGAAGCTTTCTTT.

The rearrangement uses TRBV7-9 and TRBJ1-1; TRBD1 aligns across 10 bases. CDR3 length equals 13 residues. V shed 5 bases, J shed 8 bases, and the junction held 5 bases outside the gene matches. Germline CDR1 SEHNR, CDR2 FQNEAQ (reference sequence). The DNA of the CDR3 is TGTGCCAGCAGCCCCGACAGGGGGCGCGAAGCTTTCTTT. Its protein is CASSPDRGREAFF.

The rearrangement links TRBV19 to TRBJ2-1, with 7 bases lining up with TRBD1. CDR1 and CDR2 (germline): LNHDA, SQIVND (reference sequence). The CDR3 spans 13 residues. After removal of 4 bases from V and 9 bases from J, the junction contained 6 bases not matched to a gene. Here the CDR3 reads CASSTPAGGEQFF. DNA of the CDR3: TGTGCCAGTAGTACCCCGGCAGGGGGTGAGCAGTTCTTC.

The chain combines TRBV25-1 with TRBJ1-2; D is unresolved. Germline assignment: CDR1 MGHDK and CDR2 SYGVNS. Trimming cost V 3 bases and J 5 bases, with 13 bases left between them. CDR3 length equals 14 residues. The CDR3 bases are TGTGCCAGCAGTGAGTACGGAGGGAATTATGGCTACACCTTC. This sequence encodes CASSEYGGNYGYTF.

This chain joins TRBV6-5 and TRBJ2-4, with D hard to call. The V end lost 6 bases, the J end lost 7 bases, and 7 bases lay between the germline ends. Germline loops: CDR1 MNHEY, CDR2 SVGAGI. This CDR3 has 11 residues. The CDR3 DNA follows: TGTGCCAGCAGGGCCGGGAACATTCAGTACTTC. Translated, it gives CASRAGNIQYF.

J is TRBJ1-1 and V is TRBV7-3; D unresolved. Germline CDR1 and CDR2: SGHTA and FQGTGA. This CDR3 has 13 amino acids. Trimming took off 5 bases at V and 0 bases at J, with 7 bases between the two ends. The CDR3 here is CASSLRMNTEAFF. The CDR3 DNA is TGTGCCAGCAGCCTGAGGATGAACACTGAAGCTTTCTTT.

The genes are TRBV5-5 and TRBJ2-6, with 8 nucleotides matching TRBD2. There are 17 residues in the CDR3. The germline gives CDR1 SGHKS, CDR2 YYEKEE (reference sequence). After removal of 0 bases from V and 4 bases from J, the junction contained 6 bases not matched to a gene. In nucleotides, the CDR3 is TGTGCCAGCAGCTTGGGGACTAGCTCAGGAGGGGCCAACGTCCTGACTTTC. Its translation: CASSLGTSSGGANVLTF.

Here the CDR3 reads CASTGEFNSPLHF. The CDR3 DNA follows: TGCGCCAGCACAGGGGAATTTAATTCACCCCTCCACTTT. The chain recombines TRBV4-3 with TRBJ1-6, with D perhaps matching TRBD1 (6 bases). Trimming cost V 7 bases and J 6 bases, with 10 bases left between them. Germline-derived CDR1 and CDR2 are LGHNA and YSLEER. The CDR3 is 13 amino acids.

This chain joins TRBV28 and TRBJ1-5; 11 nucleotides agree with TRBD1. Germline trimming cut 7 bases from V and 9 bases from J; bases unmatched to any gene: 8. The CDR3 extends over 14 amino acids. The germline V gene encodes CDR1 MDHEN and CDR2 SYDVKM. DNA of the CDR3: TGTGCCAGCAACCCTGGGACAGGGGGGTGGCCCCAGCATTTT. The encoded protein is CASNPGTGGWPQHF.

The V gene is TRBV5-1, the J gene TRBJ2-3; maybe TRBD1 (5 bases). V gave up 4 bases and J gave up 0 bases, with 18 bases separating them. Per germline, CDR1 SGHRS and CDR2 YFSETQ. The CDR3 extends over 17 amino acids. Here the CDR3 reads CASSVGLTRVSTDTQYF. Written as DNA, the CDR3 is TGCGCCAGCAGCGTAGGGCTCACCAGGGTTAGCACAGATACGCAGTATTTT.

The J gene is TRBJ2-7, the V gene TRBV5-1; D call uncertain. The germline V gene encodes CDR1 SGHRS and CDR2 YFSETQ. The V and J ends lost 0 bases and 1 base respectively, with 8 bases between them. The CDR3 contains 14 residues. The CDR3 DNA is TGCGCCAGCAGCTTGGAATCTATTTCCTACGAGCAGTACTTC. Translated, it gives CASSLESISYEQYF.

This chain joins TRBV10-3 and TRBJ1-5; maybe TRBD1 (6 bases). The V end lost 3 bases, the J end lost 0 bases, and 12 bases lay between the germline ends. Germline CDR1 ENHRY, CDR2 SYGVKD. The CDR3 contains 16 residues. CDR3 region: CAISDTGTHSNQPQHF. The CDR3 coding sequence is TGTGCCATCAGTGATACAGGGACGCATAGCAATCAGCCCCAGCATTTT.

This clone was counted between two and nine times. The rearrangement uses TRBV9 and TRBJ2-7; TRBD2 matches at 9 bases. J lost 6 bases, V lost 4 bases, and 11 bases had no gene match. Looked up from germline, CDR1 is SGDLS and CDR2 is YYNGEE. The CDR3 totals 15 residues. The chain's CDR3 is CASSSLAGGPGEQYF. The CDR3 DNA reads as TGTGCCAGCAGCTCTCTGGCGGGAGGGCCAGGCGAGCAGTACTTC.

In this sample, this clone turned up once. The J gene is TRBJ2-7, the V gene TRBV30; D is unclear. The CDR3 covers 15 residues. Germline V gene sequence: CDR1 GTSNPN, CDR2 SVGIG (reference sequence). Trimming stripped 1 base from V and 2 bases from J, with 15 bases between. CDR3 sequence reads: CAWSAAYQVPYEQYF. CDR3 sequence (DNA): TGTGCCTGGAGTGCGGCTTATCAGGTACCCTACGAGCAGTACTTC.

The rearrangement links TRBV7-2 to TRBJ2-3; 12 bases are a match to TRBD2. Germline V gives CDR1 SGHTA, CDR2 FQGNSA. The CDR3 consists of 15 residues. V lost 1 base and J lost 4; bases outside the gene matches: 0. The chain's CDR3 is CASSLGTSGADTQYF. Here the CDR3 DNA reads TGTGCCAGCAGCTTAGGGACTAGCGGGGCAGATACGCAGTATTTT. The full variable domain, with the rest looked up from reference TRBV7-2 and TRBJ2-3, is GAGVSQSPSNKVTEKGKDVELRCDPISGHTALYWYRQSLGQGLEFLIYFQGNSAPDKSGLPSDRFSAERTGGSVSTLTIQRTQQEDSAVYLCASSLGTSGADTQYFGPGTRLTVL.

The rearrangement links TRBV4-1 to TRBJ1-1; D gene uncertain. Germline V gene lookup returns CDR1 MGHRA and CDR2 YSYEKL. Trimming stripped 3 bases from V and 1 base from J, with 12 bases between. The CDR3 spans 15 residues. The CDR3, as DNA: TGCGCCAGCAGCCAGGACGGCCGCGGGAACACTGAAGCTTTCTTT. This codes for CASSQDGRGNTEAFF.

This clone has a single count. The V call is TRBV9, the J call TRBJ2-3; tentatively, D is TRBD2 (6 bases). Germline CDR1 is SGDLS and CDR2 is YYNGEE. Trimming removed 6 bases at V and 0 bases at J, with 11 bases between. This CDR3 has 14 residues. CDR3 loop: CASNRLVSTDTQYF. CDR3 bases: TGTGCCAGCAACAGACTAGTTAGCACAGATACGCAGTATTTT.

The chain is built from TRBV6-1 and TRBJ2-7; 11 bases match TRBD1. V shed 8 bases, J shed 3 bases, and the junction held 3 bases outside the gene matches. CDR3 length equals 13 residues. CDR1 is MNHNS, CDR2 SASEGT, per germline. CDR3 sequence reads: CASEGTGGYEQYF. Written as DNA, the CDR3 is TGTGCCAGCGAAGGGACAGGGGGCTACGAGCAGTACTTC.

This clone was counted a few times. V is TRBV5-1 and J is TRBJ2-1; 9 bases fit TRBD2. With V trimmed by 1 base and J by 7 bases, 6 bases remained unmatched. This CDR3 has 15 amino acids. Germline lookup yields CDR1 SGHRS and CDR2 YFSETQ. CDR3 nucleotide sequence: TGCGCCAGCAGCTTGATGGCTAGCGGGGCTAATGAGCAGTTCTTC. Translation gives CASSLMASGANEQFF.

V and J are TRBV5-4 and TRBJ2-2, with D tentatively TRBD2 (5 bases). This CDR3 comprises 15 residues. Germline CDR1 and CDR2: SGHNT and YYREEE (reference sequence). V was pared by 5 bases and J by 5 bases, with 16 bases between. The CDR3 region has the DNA TGTGCCAGCAGGAAGGAGGCGCCGGGGACCGGGGAGCTGTTTTTT. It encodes CASRKEAPGTGELFF. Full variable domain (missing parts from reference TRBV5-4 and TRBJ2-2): ETGVTQSPTHLIKTRGQQVTLRCSSQSGHNTVSWYQQALGQGPQFIFQYYREEENGRGNFPPRFSGLQFPNYSSELNVNALELDDSALYLCASRKEAPGTGELFFGEGSRLTVL.